The clone carrying this T cell receptor beta chain was counted only a few times. Its antigen is currently unknown. The sample comes from a study of cytomegalovirus exposure and HLA in healthy donors. The overall study: Researchers found that about 82% of about 400 genotyped donors fell within the Caucasian-associated ancestry cluster. Study-wide results and limits: Indistinguishable V segments, including TRBV6-2 and TRBV6-3, were excluded. In a later analysis, TCR beta V- and J-gene trimming was associated with a missense DCLRE1C variant. Clonal expansion, a later analysis showed, was greater in HLA-associated TCR beta chains than in equally common others.

Trimming removed 4 bases from V and 5 bases from J, with 15 bases in between. The CDR3 loop spans 14 amino acids. CDR1 and CDR2 from the germline V gene are SGHNT and YYREEE (reference sequence). Vbeta (60) and Jbeta (13) primers were used in the PCR. Assay: immunoSEQ multiplex PCR; the TCRdb copy retains only in-frame clones and omits some. Of roughly 43,000 clones listed, about 60% are singletons. The chain has TRBV5-4 and TRBJ1-2; D perhaps matches TRBD1 (6 bases). The sample comprised PBMCs. This TCR derives from a human donor in good health. The CDR3 reads CASSTLGGLYGYTF. The CDR3 nucleotides are TGTGCCAGCAGCACATTGGGGGGGCTATATGGCTACACCTTC.